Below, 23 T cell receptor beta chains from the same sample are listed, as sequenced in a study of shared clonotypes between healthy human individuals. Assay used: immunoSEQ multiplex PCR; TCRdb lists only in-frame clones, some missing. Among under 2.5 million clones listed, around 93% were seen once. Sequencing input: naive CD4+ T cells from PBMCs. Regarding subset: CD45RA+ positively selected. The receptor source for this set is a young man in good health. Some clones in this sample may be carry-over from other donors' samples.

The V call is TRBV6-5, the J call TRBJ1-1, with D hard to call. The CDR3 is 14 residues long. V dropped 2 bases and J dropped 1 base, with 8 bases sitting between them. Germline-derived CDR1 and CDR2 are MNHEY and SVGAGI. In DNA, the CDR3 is TGTGCCAGCAGTTACCCATCGAAGAACACTGAAGCTTTCTTT. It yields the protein CASSYPSKNTEAFF.

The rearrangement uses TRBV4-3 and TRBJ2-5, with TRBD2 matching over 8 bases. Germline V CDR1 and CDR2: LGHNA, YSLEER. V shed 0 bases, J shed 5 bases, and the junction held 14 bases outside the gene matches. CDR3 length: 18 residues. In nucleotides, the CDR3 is TGCGCCAGCAGCCAAGATCCCGCGGGGGGCAGGGTGAGGGAGACCCAGTACTTC. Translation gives CASSQDPAGGRVRETQYF.

The CDR3 is CASSSLRRNTEAFF. The CDR3, as DNA: TGTGCCAGCAGTTCCCTCAGAAGGAACACTGAAGCTTTCTTT. This rearrangement joins TRBV6-1 to TRBJ1-1; no firm D call. Germline CDR1 and CDR2: MNHNS and SASEGT. V lost 5 bases, J lost 1 base, and 11 bases lay in between. The CDR3 contains 14 residues.

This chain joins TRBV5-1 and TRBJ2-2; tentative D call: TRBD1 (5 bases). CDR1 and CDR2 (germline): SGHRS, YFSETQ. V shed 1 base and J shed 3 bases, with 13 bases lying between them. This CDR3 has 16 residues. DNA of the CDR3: TGCGCCAGCAGCTTGCCGAGAACAGGCGACACCGGGGAGCTGTTTTTT. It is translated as CASSLPRTGDTGELFF.

For the CDR3, the DNA is TGTGCCAGCAGTCCCACTAGCGGGACTTACAATGAGCAGTTCTTC. Translated: CASSPTSGTYNEQFF. The chain couples TRBV28 to TRBJ2-1; 10 bases agree with TRBD2. Germline values: CDR1 MDHEN, CDR2 SYDVKM. After removal of 5 bases from V and 4 bases from J, the junction contained 5 bases not matched to a gene. The CDR3 has 15 residues.

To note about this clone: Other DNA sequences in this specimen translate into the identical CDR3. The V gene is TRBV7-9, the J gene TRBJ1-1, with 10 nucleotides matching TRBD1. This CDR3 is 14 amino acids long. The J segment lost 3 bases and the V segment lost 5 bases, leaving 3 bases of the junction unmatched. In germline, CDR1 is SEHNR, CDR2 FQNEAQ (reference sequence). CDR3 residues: CASSLGTGDTEAFF. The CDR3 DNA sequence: TGTGCCAGCAGCCTAGGGACAGGGGACACTGAAGCTTTCTTT.

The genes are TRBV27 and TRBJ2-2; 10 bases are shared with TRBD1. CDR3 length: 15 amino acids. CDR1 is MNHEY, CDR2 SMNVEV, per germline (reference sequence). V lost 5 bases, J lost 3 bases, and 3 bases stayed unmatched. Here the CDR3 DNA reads TGTGCCAGCAGTCCGGACAGGGGGGACACCGGGGAGCTGTTTTTT. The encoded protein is CASSPDRGDTGELFF.

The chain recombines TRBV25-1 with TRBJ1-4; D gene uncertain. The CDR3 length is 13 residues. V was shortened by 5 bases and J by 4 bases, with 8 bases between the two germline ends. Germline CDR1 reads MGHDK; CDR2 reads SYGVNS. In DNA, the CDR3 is TGTGCCAGCAGTTTTCTGTATAATGAAAAACTGTTTTTT. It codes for CASSFLYNEKLFF.

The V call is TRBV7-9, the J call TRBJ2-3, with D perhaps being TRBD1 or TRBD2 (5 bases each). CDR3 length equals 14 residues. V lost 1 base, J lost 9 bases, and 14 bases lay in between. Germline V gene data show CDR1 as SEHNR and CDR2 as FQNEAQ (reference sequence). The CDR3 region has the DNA TGTGCCAGCAGCTTAGAAGGGGCCCCGGGGACGCAGTATTTT. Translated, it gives CASSLEGAPGTQYF. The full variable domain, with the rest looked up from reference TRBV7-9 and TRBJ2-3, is DTGVSQNPRHKITKRGQNVTFRCDPISEHNRLYWYRQTLGQGPEFLTYFQNEAQLEKSRLLSDRFSAERPKGSFSTLEIQRTEQGDSAMYLCASSLEGAPGTQYFGPGTRLTVL.

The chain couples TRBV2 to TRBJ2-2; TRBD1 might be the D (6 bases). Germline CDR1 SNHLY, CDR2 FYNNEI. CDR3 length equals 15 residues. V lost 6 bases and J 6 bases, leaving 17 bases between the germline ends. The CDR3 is CASSPTGLQAGELFF. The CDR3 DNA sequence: TGTGCCAGCAGCCCTACAGGGCTTCAAGCCGGGGAGCTGTTTTTT. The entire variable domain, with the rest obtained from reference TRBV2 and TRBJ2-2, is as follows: EPEVTQTPSHQVTQMGQEVILRCVPISNHLYFYWYRQILGQKVEFLVSFYNNEISEKSEIFDDQFSVERPDGSNFTLKIRSTKLEDSAMYFCASSPTGLQAGELFFGEGSRLTVL.

Here the CDR3 reads CATSRRDTGELFF. In DNA form, the CDR3 reads TGTGCCACCAGCCGCCGGGACACCGGGGAGCTGTTTTTT. This sequence joins TRBV15 and TRBJ2-2; no clear D. The length of the CDR3 is 13 residues. V lost 5 bases to trimming and J lost 3 bases, with 7 bases between them. Germline CDR1 and CDR2: LNHNV and YYDKDF (reference sequence).

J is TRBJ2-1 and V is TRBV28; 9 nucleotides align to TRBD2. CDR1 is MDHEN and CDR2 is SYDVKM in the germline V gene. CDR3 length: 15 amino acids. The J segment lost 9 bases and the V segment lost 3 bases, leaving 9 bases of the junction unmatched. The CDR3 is CASSFIAGGPSEQFF. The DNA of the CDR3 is TGTGCCAGCAGTTTCATTGCGGGAGGGCCTTCTGAGCAGTTCTTC.

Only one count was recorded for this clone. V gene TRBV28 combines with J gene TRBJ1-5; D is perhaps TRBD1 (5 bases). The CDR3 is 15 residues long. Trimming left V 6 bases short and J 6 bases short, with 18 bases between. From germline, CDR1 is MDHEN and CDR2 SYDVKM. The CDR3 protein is CASRPGSLGGQPQHF. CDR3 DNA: TGTGCCAGCAGACCTGGGTCCTTGGGGGGTCAGCCCCAGCATTTT.

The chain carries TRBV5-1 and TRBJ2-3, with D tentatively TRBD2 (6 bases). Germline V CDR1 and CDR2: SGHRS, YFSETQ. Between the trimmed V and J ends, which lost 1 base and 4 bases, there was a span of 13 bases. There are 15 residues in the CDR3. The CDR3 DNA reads TGCGCCAGCAGCTTGTCTTATAGCGGCCCAGATACGCAGTATTTT. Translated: CASSLSYSGPDTQYF.

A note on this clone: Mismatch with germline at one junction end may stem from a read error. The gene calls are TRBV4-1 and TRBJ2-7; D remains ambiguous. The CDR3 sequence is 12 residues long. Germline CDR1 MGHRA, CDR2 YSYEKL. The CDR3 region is CVSSRLGYEQYF. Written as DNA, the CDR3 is TGCGTCAGCAGCCGTTTGGGCTACGAGCAGTACTTC.

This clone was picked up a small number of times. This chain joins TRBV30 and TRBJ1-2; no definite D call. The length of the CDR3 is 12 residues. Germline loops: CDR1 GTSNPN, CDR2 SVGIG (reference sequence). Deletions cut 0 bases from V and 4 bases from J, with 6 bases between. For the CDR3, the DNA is TGTGCCTGGAGTGTAGCCAGCTATGGCTACACCTTC. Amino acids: CAWSVASYGYTF.

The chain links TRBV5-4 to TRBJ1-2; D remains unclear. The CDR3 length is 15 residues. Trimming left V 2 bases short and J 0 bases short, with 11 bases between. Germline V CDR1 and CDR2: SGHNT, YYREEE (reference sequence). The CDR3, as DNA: TGTGCCAGCAGCTTCGGGGTCGAGGCTAACTATGGCTACACCTTC. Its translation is CASSFGVEANYGYTF.

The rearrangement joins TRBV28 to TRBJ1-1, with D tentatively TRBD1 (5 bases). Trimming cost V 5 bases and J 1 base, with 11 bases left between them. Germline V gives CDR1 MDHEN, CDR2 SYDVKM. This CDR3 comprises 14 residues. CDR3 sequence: CASSAGGENTEAFF. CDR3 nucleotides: TGTGCCAGCAGTGCCGGGGGGGAGAACACTGAAGCTTTCTTT.

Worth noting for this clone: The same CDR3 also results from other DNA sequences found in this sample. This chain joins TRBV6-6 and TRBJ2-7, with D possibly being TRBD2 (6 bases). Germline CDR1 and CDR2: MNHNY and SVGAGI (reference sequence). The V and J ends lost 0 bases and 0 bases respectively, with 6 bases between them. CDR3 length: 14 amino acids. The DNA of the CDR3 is TGTGCCAGCAGTTACTCTAGCGGCTCCTACGAGCAGTACTTC. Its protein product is CASSYSSGSYEQYF.

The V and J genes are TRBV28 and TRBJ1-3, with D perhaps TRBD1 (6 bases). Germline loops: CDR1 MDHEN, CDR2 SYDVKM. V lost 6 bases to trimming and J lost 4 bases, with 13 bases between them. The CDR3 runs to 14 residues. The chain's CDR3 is CASSYRDAGNTIYF. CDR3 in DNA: TGTGCCAGCAGCTACAGGGATGCCGGAAACACCATATATTTT.

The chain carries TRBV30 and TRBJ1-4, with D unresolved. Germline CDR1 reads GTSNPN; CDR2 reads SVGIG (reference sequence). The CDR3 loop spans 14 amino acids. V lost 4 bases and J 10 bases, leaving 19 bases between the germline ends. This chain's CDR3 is CAWTYNLGRRKLFF. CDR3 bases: TGTGCCTGGACGTACAACCTAGGGCGTAGAAAACTGTTTTTT.

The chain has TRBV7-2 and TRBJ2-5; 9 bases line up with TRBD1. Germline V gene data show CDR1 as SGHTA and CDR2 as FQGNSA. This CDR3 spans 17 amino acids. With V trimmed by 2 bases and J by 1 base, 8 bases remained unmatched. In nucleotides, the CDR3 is TGTGCCAGCAGCTTATTCGGGACAGGGTTGCCCCAAGAGACCCAGTACTTC. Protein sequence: CASSLFGTGLPQETQYF. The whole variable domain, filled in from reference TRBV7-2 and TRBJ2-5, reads GAGVSQSPSNKVTEKGKDVELRCDPISGHTALYWYRQSLGQGLEFLIYFQGNSAPDKSGLPSDRFSAERTGGSVSTLTIQRTQQEDSAVYLCASSLFGTGLPQETQYFGPGTRLLVL.

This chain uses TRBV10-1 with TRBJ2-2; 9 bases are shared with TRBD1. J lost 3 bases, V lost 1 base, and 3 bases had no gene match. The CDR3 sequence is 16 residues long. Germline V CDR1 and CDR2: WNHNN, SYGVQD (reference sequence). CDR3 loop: CASSEWTGDDTGELFF. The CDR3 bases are TGCGCCAGCAGTGAGTGGACAGGGGATGACACCGGGGAGCTGTTTTTT.